The 2 T cell receptor beta chains reported below all come from one sample, sequenced in a study of blood T cell repertoires in COVID-19. Produced via immunoSEQ multiplex PCR; TCRdb's table is partial and in-frame only. Of roughly 200,000 clones listed, around four fifths are singletons. Sequences were obtained from PBMCs or T cells enriched from blood (not recorded which). These receptors came from a man aged 40-49 years who had recovered from COVID-19.

The chain is built from TRBV9 and TRBJ2-7; 8 bases are a match to TRBD2. The CDR3 spans 16 residues. Germline values: CDR1 SGDLS, CDR2 YYNGEE. Trimming at V came to 0 bases and at J to 4 bases, leaving 9 bases not matched to a gene. The DNA of the CDR3 is TGTGCCAGCAGCGTAGGGGGAGCGGGAGTCGGGTACGAGCAGTACTTC. Protein: CASSVGGAGVGYEQYF.

The chain couples TRBV9 to TRBJ1-2; 10 bases line up with TRBD1. The CDR3 contains 14 residues. After removal of 3 bases from V and 5 bases from J, the junction contained 4 bases not matched to a gene. The germline V gene has CDR1 SGDLS and CDR2 YYNGEE. For the CDR3, the DNA is TGTGCCAGCAGCGCAGGACAGGGGGATTATGGCTACACCTTC. Its protein product is CASSAGQGDYGYTF. The whole variable domain, remainder taken from reference TRBV9 and TRBJ1-2, is DSGVTQTPKHLITATGQRVTLRCSPRSGDLSVYWYQQSLDQGLQFLIQYYNGEERAKGNILERFSAQQFPDLHSELNLSSLELGDSALYFCASSAGQGDYGYTFGSGTRLTVV.